The clone carrying this T cell receptor (beta chain) was detected a few times. Its specificity is unknown. This record belongs to a study of human T cells and chemical hapten exposure. As for the study in general: Sensitization used 2% DPC on around 2 cm by around 2 cm upper inner arm skin. Patients were mainly female, each with alopecia areata, totalis or universalis. The study's findings and limits: DPC sensitization left the count of TCRs above 1 in 1000 unchanged.

Noted time point: pre-sensitization, week 0. Treatment given: therapeutic diphenylcyclopropenone sensitization with weekly scalp DPC. TCRdb called the RACE reads again in MiXCR, with one record for every CDR3 protein. The table includes fewer than 300,000 distinct CDR3 sequences, about 9% detected once. The CDR3 sequence is 16 residues long. V was clipped by 1 base and J by 4 bases, with 16 bases between them. CDR1 is SGHTA and CDR2 is FQGNSA in the germline V gene. The sample in question was whole blood, obtained in connection with sensitization to the hapten diphenylcyclopropenone (DPC). The chain carries TRBV7-2 and TRBJ1-2, with D possibly TRBD1 on 5 matching bases. The source is a middle-aged woman with alopecia areata. Some clones in this sample may be carry-over from other donors' samples. The CDR3 region is CASSLVGPGRVYGYTF. Here the CDR3 DNA reads TGTGCCAGCAGCTTAGTAGGCCCAGGGAGGGTCTATGGCTACACCTTC.